The rows below give T cell receptor beta chains drawn from one sample of a study of blood T cell repertoires in COVID-19. Sequenced by immunoSEQ multiplex PCR; TCRdb stores in-frame clones only, minus some. The sample contains 250,000 or so clones, 84% of which appear only once. What was sequenced was peripheral blood. These receptors were collected from a woman between 40 and 50 years old who had recovered from COVID-19. Both conserved end residues are part of each CDR3. D genes are given only for firm matches.

D gene	V gene	J gene	CDR3 protein
TRBD1	TRBV28	TRBJ2-4	CASSTGTGGLYIQYF
-	TRBV7-9	TRBJ2-7	CASSPRLQGTSYEQYF
TRBD2	TRBV11-2	TRBJ2-7	CASSHAGLARSSYEQYF
TRBD2	TRBV6-5	TRBJ2-7	CASMPGLTGSYEQYF
-	TRBV5-1	TRBJ1-1	CASSSQGVGEAFF
-	TRBV30	TRBJ1-5	CAWSGWELVHQPQHF
-	TRBV5-6	TRBJ1-2	CASSYRVFNNYGYTF
-	TRBV29-1	TRBJ2-7	CSVEERGTSYEQYF
-	TRBV11-3	TRBJ2-7	CASSLRQGGGASEQYF
TRBD1	TRBV18	TRBJ2-7	CASSQGLPGRGNEQYF
TRBD1	TRBV30	TRBJ2-7	CAWSAPGQGKYF
TRBD1	TRBV30	TRBJ2-3	CAWSSGTGGVTSDTQYF
-	TRBV5-1	TRBJ2-2	CASSVGPGTGELFF
TRBD1	TRBV29-1	TRBJ2-5	CSVDRQGETQYF
TRBD2	TRBV20-1	TRBJ2-7	CSASPSGVFYEQYF
-	TRBV7-3	TRBJ2-1	CASSFRGYNEQFF
-	TRBV30	TRBJ1-1	CAWSRGLAEAFF
TRBD2	TRBV30	TRBJ2-1	CAWSLRLAGNNEQFF
TRBD1	TRBV30	TRBJ1-2	CAWRDRGSNYGYTF
-	TRBV7-8	TRBJ1-6	CASSLNSLNSPLHF
-	TRBV21-1	TRBJ2-2	CASTPQAGVRGSNTGELFF
TRBD1	TRBV5-5	TRBJ1-5	CASSESGTGSLGNQPQHF
-	TRBV28	TRBJ2-2	CASSLSYRANTGELFF
-	TRBV2	TRBJ2-7	CASKRNREYEQYF
TRBD1	TRBV28	TRBJ1-2	CASGDRSYGYTF
-	TRBV10-3	TRBJ1-1	CAISEERGMNTEAFF
TRBD1	TRBV7-9	TRBJ2-5	CASSLAVQGHETQYF
TRBD1	TRBV10-3	TRBJ1-6	CAIRGTGSSNSPLHF
-	TRBV28	TRBJ2-7	CASSKGGAREQYF
-	TRBV3-1/TRBV3-2	TRBJ2-7	CASSHSFYEQYF
TRBD2	TRBV29-1	TRBJ2-1	CSALRAGGSNEQFF
-	TRBV11-1	TRBJ2-1	CASSSTRYNEQFF
-	TRBV6-5	TRBJ1-5	CASTKRAGGIQPQHF
TRBD1	TRBV11-2	TRBJ2-7	CASSHRDRGPYEQYF
-	TRBV5-5	TRBJ1-1	CASSLDAGNTEAFF
-	TRBV18	TRBJ1-2	CASSPPETGVGGYTF
-	TRBV20-1	TRBJ1-6	CSARGYGEFHF
TRBD2	TRBV7-9	TRBJ2-5	CASSLGAGGQETQYF
TRBD1	TRBV19	TRBJ2-7	CASSEGQGANYEQYF
TRBD1	TRBV30	TRBJ2-3	CAWSVGTAPDTQYF
-	TRBV11-2	TRBJ2-2	CASSLTFGGTGELFF
-	TRBV4-1	TRBJ2-1	CASSPGDKQFF
-	TRBV4-1	TRBJ1-5	CASSQDNGLYSNQPQHF
TRBD1	TRBV2	TRBJ2-4	CASRADRALAKNIQYF
-	TRBV27	TRBJ2-7	CASSLYFSEYEQYF
TRBD1	TRBV29-1	TRBJ2-1	CSVHRGNEQFF
TRBD2	TRBV9	TRBJ2-5	CASSVGGAGGRETQYF
-	TRBV5-6	TRBJ1-1	CASSWGLTSGGRTEAFF
-	TRBV6-5	TRBJ2-2	CASSSATSNTGELFF
-	TRBV2	TRBJ1-1	CASSTMRDTEAFF
-	TRBV5-4	TRBJ1-6	CASFQNGGINSPLHF
-	TRBV10-3	TRBJ1-4	CAISDSGKGSTNEKLFF
TRBD1	TRBV3-1/TRBV3-2	TRBJ1-1	CASSLTGETEAFF
TRBD2	TRBV29-1	TRBJ2-1	CSVDGRGGWSNEQFF